This TCR beta chain was captured by sequencing in a study of cytomegalovirus exposure and HLA in healthy donors. V shed 5 bases, J shed 1 base, and the junction held 9 bases outside the gene matches. The CDR3 runs to 16 residues. The germline V gene has CDR1 SGHVS and CDR2 FNYEAQ. Overall study results and limits: Later analysis demonstrated an association between a missense DCLRE1C variant and TCR beta V- and J-gene trimming. Based on reports, TCR beta sequences accurately predicted HLA-A and HLA-B alleles for most subjects.

Details on this clone: The antigen remains undetermined.

Primers: 60 Vbeta forward and 13 Jbeta reverse. Original processing methods: It was a later analysis that counted around 85 million unique TCR beta chains, of which some 10 million were shared. Using immunoSEQ multiplex PCR, the repertoire was profiled, and TCRdb retains in-frame clones only, with some absent. That table furnishes V, J and clone size, whereas the DNA furnished D and trimming. The data show around 150,000 clones, 84% seen once. Healthy bone marrow donors supplied every sample. The chain recombines TRBV7-6 with TRBJ2-5, with 8 bases that match TRBD2. Material for sequencing was PBMCs. This receptor was identified in a man aged 45-60 years in good health and CMV-seropositive. For the CDR3, the DNA is TGTGCCAGCAGCCCCGGGGGGGGCAGGGGCCAAGAGACCCAGTACTTC. It codes for CASSPGGGRGQETQYF.